Each of the 12 T cell receptor beta chains below was sequenced from the same sample in a study of blood T cell repertoires in COVID-19. Generated by immunoSEQ multiplex PCR, the TCRdb table keeps only in-frame clones and is missing some. Of 300,000 to 450,000 clones in the sample, over 75% were seen once. Sequencing was carried out using PBMCs or T cells enriched from blood (not recorded which). All receptors come from a man aged 40-49 years in a cohort exposed to, infected with or recovered from COVID-19 (not recorded which).

The V and J genes are TRBV30 and TRBJ1-5, with a possible D match to TRBD1 (5 bases). CDR1 is GTSNPN and CDR2 is SVGIG in the germline V gene (reference sequence). The CDR3 runs to 13 residues. Trimming removed 2 bases from V and 6 bases from J, with 11 bases in between. Written as DNA, the CDR3 is TGTGCCTGGAGTTTGGGAACAGGTCAGCCCCAGCATTTT. It is translated as CAWSLGTGQPQHF.

The V and J genes are TRBV14 and TRBJ1-4; D remains ambiguous. CDR1 is SGHDN and CDR2 is FVKESK in the germline V gene. V lost 2 bases to trimming and J lost 10 bases, with 11 bases between them. This CDR3 contains 13 residues. The chain's CDR3 is CASSQSTTGKLFF. CDR3 nucleotides: TGTGCCAGCAGCCAAAGTACTACGGGAAAACTGTTTTTT.

The chain uses TRBV5-4 and TRBJ1-1; 7 bases are a match to TRBD1. The CDR3 extends over 15 amino acids. J gave up 1 base and V 1 base, and 4 bases lay outside the gene matches. Germline CDR1 is SGHNT and CDR2 is YYREEE (reference sequence). Here the CDR3 reads CASSLLAGGNTEAFF. In DNA, the CDR3 is TGTGCCAGCAGCTTGCTCGCAGGGGGGAACACTGAAGCTTTCTTT.

The chain recombines TRBV4-1 with TRBJ2-1; TRBD2 aligns across 8 bases. CDR1 and CDR2 from the germline V gene are MGHRA and YSYEKL. There are 17 residues in the CDR3. V was clipped by 4 bases and J by 2 bases; unmatched bases: 10. As DNA, the CDR3 is TGCGCCAGCAGCCCATCCCCTACTAGCGGTACCTACAATGAGCAGTTCTTC. Translated: CASSPSPTSGTYNEQFF.

V and J are TRBV10-2 and TRBJ2-1, with TRBD2 matching 11 bases. Trimming cost V 4 bases and J 6 bases; bases outside gene matches: 5. This CDR3 has 15 amino acids. CDR1 and CDR2 (germline): WSHSY, SAAADI. CDR3 DNA sequence: TGCGCCAGCAGTGTAGGTAGCGGGAGGGCCAATGAGCAGTTCTTC. It yields the protein CASSVGSGRANEQFF.

The rearrangement uses TRBV5-1 and TRBJ2-3; D is uncertain. Germline V gene data show CDR1 as SGHRS and CDR2 as YFSETQ. CDR3 length: 13 amino acids. The V end lost 1 base, the J end lost 2 bases, and 5 bases lay between the germline ends. The CDR3 spells CASSLSNTDTQYF. The CDR3 coding sequence is TGCGCCAGCAGCTTGTCAAACACAGATACGCAGTATTTT.

This chain links TRBV9 with TRBJ2-1; 10 positions match TRBD2. CDR1 and CDR2 from the germline V gene are SGDLS and YYNGEE. The junction had 12 bases not matched to a gene; V was cut back by 0 bases and J by 6 bases. The CDR3 covers 18 residues. CDR3 in amino acids: CASSVGRAGGPISNEQFF. The CDR3 DNA is TGTGCCAGCAGCGTAGGAAGAGCGGGAGGGCCTATCTCCAATGAGCAGTTCTTC. Using reference TRBV9 and TRBJ2-1 for the parts outside the CDR3, the full variable domain is DSGVTQTPKHLITATGQRVTLRCSPRSGDLSVYWYQQSLDQGLQFLIQYYNGEERAKGNILERFSAQQFPDLHSELNLSSLELGDSALYFCASSVGRAGGPISNEQFFGPGTRLTVL.

The chain joins TRBV11-2 to TRBJ1-1, with D possibly TRBD1 on 6 matching bases. Trimming took 5 bases from V and 0 from J, leaving 13 bases between them. This CDR3 is built from 15 residues. Germline V gives CDR1 SGHAT, CDR2 FQNNGV. The CDR3 sequence is CASSPRGSMNTEAFF. The CDR3 DNA reads TGTGCCAGCAGCCCCAGGGGTAGTATGAACACTGAAGCTTTCTTT.

This clone was seen more than once but under ten times. The rearrangement uses TRBV7-9 and TRBJ1-1; no reliable D call. V lost 5 bases and J 2 bases, leaving 9 bases between the germline ends. Germline CDR1 SEHNR, CDR2 FQNEAQ (reference sequence). The CDR3 sequence is 13 residues long. CDR3 bases: TGTGCCAGCAGCCTAAACTCCAACACTGAAGCTTTCTTT. Its protein product is CASSLNSNTEAFF.

V gene TRBV27 combines with J gene TRBJ2-7, with a weak D call TRBD2 (5 bases). The CDR3 contains 15 residues. V was shortened by 2 bases and J by 1 base, with 12 bases between the two germline ends. The germline CDR1 and CDR2 sequences are MNHEY and SMNVEV (reference sequence). The CDR3, as DNA: TGTGCCAGCAGTTTAGCGGGCGCCCCTTCCTACGAGCAGTACTTC. It yields the protein CASSLAGAPSYEQYF.

This clone was counted between two and nine times. The V and J genes are TRBV6-5 and TRBJ1-2; D perhaps matches TRBD1 (5 bases). CDR1 and CDR2 (germline): MNHEY, SVGAGI. The CDR3 loop spans 12 amino acids. V was trimmed by 8 bases and J by 8 bases, leaving 15 bases between them. The CDR3 spells CASREQDRGYTF. The CDR3 DNA is TGTGCCAGCCGAGAACAGGATAGAGGCTACACCTTC.

The chain uses TRBV5-4 and TRBJ1-2, with 10 positions matching TRBD1. CDR1 SGHNT and CDR2 YYREEE come from the germline V gene (reference sequence). Trimming took 0 bases from V and 6 from J; bases not matched to a gene: 8. The CDR3 runs to 16 residues. The CDR3: CASSLARDRGYNGYTF. The CDR3 DNA sequence: TGTGCCAGCAGCTTGGCCCGGGACAGGGGATACAATGGCTACACCTTC.